This TCR beta chain was profiled in a study of T-cell reconstitution after alpha-beta-depleted transplantation in children. This clonotype was seen many times. The CDR3 covers 13 residues. V gave up 4 bases and J gave up 3 bases, with 10 bases separating them. The V gene's germline CDR1 is SNHLY and CDR2 FYNNEI. This sample's TCRbeta library carried unique molecular identifier barcodes. TCRdb recomputed calls from the PCR reads with MiXCR, one row per CDR3 protein. The table records under 300,000 distinct CDR3 sequences, 9.7% of them present only once. J is TRBJ2-7 and V is TRBV2; D might be TRBD1 (6 bases). This receptor was obtained from a human donor who donated a stem cell graft to a child with SCID. This sample comprised PBMCs from the stem cell graft donor, obtained from the stem cell graft. CDR3 amino acids: CASSGDNYYEQYF. The CDR3 nucleotides read TGTGCCAGCAGTGGGGACAACTACTACGAGCAGTACTTC. The full variable domain, in which reference TRBV2 and TRBJ2-7 provide the parts outside the CDR3, is EPEVTQTPSHQVTQMGQEVILRCVPISNHLYFYWYRQILGQKVEFLVSFYNNEISEKSEIFDDQFSVERPDGSNFTLKIRSTKLEDSAMYFCASSGDNYYEQYFGPGTRLTVT.